Each of the 19 T cell receptor beta chains below was sequenced from the same sample in a study of blood T cell repertoires in COVID-19 (dated by TCRdb to between 2020 and 2021). The method behind the library was the immunoSEQ multiplex PCR assay. Not all clones reach the TCRdb copy of this immuneACCESS table, which keeps in-frame sequences only. Checked studies attribute under half of the gap to unresolved V genes and leave the rest unexplained. The sample data list a few hundred thousand clones, and around 87% of these were observed just once. The leading ten clones occupy approximately 7.8% of the sample. The sample consisted of peripheral blood. The source of these receptors is a woman in her forties or fifties who had recovered from COVID-19.

Remarks on this clone: Different DNA sequences within this sample yield the same CDR3. V is TRBV19 and J is TRBJ2-5; the D gene is possibly TRBD2 (6 bases). This CDR3 is built from 13 residues. Germline lookup yields CDR1 LNHDA and CDR2 SQIVND (reference sequence). The V end was cut by 3 bases, the J end by 2 bases, with 7 bases between. For the CDR3, the DNA is TGTGCCAGTAGTATCGGGAGACAAGAGACCCAGTACTTC. It yields the protein CASSIGRQETQYF.

The genes are TRBV4-3 and TRBJ1-5; D is ambiguous. V shed 2 bases and J shed 7 bases, with 15 bases lying between them. CDR1 and CDR2 from the germline V gene are LGHNA and YSLEER. This CDR3 has 15 residues. CDR3 bases: TGCGCCAGCAGCCAATCTAACCGGCCGGAGCAGCCCCAGCATTTT. Protein product: CASSQSNRPEQPQHF.

The rearrangement uses TRBV30 and TRBJ1-4; perhaps TRBD1 as D (6 bases). Germline-derived CDR1 and CDR2 are GTSNPN and SVGIG (reference sequence). The CDR3 totals 13 residues. V lost 3 bases and J lost 5, with 10 bases in between. The CDR3 spells CAWRDSLNEKLFF. The CDR3 DNA reads TGTGCCTGGAGGGACAGCCTAAATGAAAAACTGTTTTTT.

This chain uses TRBV7-2 with TRBJ1-2; 9 positions agree with TRBD1. V lost 6 bases to trimming and J lost 7 bases; unmatched junction nucleotides: 15. CDR3 length: 16 amino acids. In germline, CDR1 is SGHTA, CDR2 FQGNSA. CDR3 loop: CASSPTVGTGRAGYTF. CDR3 nucleotide sequence: TGTGCCAGCAGTCCGACGGTGGGGACAGGGCGGGCTGGCTACACCTTC.

The J gene is TRBJ2-7, the V gene TRBV3-1 (or the pseudogene TRBV3-2); D might be TRBD2 (5 bases). Germline values: CDR1 LGHDT, CDR2 YNNKEL (reference sequence). Trimming shortened V by 1 base and J by 7 bases, and 5 bases separated the two germline ends. The CDR3 sequence is 11 residues long. The CDR3, as DNA: TGTGCCAGCAGCCAAGCGGGGGAGCAGTACTTC. Translated: CASSQAGEQYF.

The chain carries TRBV4-2 and TRBJ2-7, with TRBD2 matching over 12 bases. With V trimmed by 0 bases and J by 2 bases, 11 bases remained unmatched. The CDR3 totals 19 residues. Germline lookup yields CDR1 LGHNA and CDR2 YNFKEQ. CDR3 nucleotide sequence: TGTGCCAGCAGCCAAGATCAACTAGCGGGAGGACCCACTCCCTACGAGCAGTACTTC. Residues: CASSQDQLAGGPTPYEQYF.

This clone has just a few counts. This chain joins TRBV5-1 and TRBJ2-7, with a tentative D call TRBD1 (6 bases). V gave up 3 bases and J gave up 6 bases, with 16 bases separating them. Per the germline V gene, CDR1 is SGHRS and CDR2 is YFSETQ. The length of the CDR3 is 14 residues. The CDR3 here is CASSSGQPSVEQYF. The DNA of the CDR3 is TGCGCCAGCAGCTCCGGACAGCCAAGCGTCGAGCAGTACTTC.

This clone was observed a handful of times. This chain uses TRBV5-1 with TRBJ2-3; tentative D call: TRBD2 (6 bases). The V end was cut by 0 bases, the J end by 6 bases, with 14 bases between. Germline lookup yields CDR1 SGHRS and CDR2 YFSETQ. The CDR3 length is 15 residues. The DNA for the CDR3 is TGCGCCAGCAGCTTGGTTTGGGACTCATCTGATACGCAGTATTTT. Protein: CASSLVWDSSDTQYF.

V usage is TRBV28 and J usage is TRBJ1-6; D is ambiguous. Trimming stripped 3 bases from V and 7 bases from J, with 7 bases between. Germline-derived CDR1 and CDR2 are MDHEN and SYDVKM. This CDR3 is built from 13 residues. The CDR3 loop is CASSFGENSPLHF. DNA for the CDR3: TGTGCCAGCAGTTTCGGGGAGAATTCACCCCTCCACTTT.

V gene TRBV6-5 combines with J gene TRBJ2-7; 8 bases are shared with TRBD2. The germline V gene has CDR1 MNHEY and CDR2 SVGAGI. V was clipped by 7 bases and J by 0 bases; unmatched bases: 8. The length of the CDR3 is 15 residues. The CDR3 nucleotides read TGTGCCAGCACCAAACTAGCGGCGAGCTCCTACGAGCAGTACTTC. Its protein is CASTKLAASSYEQYF.

The chain links TRBV19 to TRBJ2-2; 8 bases agree with TRBD2. Germline CDR1 reads LNHDA; CDR2 reads SQIVND (reference sequence). This CDR3 region has 15 residues. Trimming removed 3 bases from V and 3 bases from J; junction bases left unmatched: 3. The CDR3 sequence: CASSITSGYTGELFF. CDR3 DNA: TGTGCCAGTAGTATCACTAGCGGTTACACCGGGGAGCTGTTTTTT.

This chain joins TRBV7-2 and TRBJ2-3; D is unclear. Germline CDR1 is SGHTA and CDR2 is FQGNSA. The CDR3 has 16 residues. Trimming removed 7 bases at V and 0 bases at J, with 17 bases between. The CDR3 reads CASTPPGGSSTDTQYF. The CDR3 region has the DNA TGTGCCAGCACCCCCCCCGGCGGTTCTAGCACAGATACGCAGTATTTT. The complete variable domain, with remaining parts taken from reference TRBV7-2 and TRBJ2-3, reads GAGVSQSPSNKVTEKGKDVELRCDPISGHTALYWYRQSLGQGLEFLIYFQGNSAPDKSGLPSDRFSAERTGGSVSTLTIQRTQQEDSAVYLCASTPPGGSSTDTQYFGPGTRLTVL.

CDR3 amino acids: CAWSGGTSGETQYF. As DNA, the CDR3 is TGTGCCTGGAGCGGGGGTACCTCGGGGGAGACCCAGTACTTC. The rearrangement uses TRBV30 and TRBJ2-5; a possible D gene is TRBD2 (6 bases). With 3 bases removed from V and 5 bases from J, the gap between germline ends came to 16 bases. This CDR3 is 14 amino acids long. Germline CDR1 reads GTSNPN; CDR2 reads SVGIG (reference sequence). Looking up the rest from reference TRBV30 and TRBJ2-5 gives the full variable domain: SQTIHQWPATLVQPVGSPLSLECTVEGTSNPNLYWYRQAAGRGLQLLFYSVGIGQISSEVPQNLSASRPQDRQFILSSKKLLLSDSGFYLCAWSGGTSGETQYFGPGTRLLVL.

The genes are TRBV27 and TRBJ2-1, with 9 nucleotides matching TRBD2. Germline loops: CDR1 MNHEY, CDR2 SMNVEV (reference sequence). This CDR3 comprises 12 residues. Trimming removed 5 bases from V and 7 bases from J; junction bases left unmatched: 0. In DNA, the CDR3 is TGTGCCAGCAGTGGACTAGCGAATGAGCAGTTCTTC. This codes for CASSGLANEQFF.

The genes are TRBV12-3 or TRBV12-4 and TRBJ1-1; D gene uncertain. Trimming pared 6 bases from V and 6 bases from J, leaving 8 bases between. The CDR3 has 11 amino acids. The CDR3 reads CASSVTSEAFF. CDR3 nucleotide sequence: TGTGCCAGCAGCGTGACTTCTGAAGCTTTCTTT.

A few counts support this clone. This chain joins TRBV7-3 and TRBJ1-1; D unclear. Germline CDR1 and CDR2: SGHTA and FQGTGA. The ends were cut back, 6 bases at V and 1 base at J, with 12 bases in the middle. This CDR3 contains 14 residues. The CDR3, as DNA: TGTGCCAGCAGTTACCGGCCAGGGAACACTGAAGCTTTCTTT. Translation gives CASSYRPGNTEAFF. The whole variable domain, filled in from reference TRBV7-3 and TRBJ1-1, reads GAGVSQTPSNKVTEKGKYVELRCDPISGHTALYWYRQSLGQGPEFLIYFQGTGAADDSGLPNDRFFAVRPEGSVSTLKIQRTERGDSAVYLCASSYRPGNTEAFFGQGTRLTVV.

The chain carries TRBV28 and TRBJ2-6, with no clear D. Trimming cost V 2 bases and J 4 bases, with 6 bases left between them. This CDR3 is 14 amino acids long. CDR1 and CDR2 (germline): MDHEN, SYDVKM. The CDR3 region is CASSLHSGANVLTF. CDR3 nucleotides: TGTGCCAGCAGTTTACATTCCGGGGCCAACGTCCTGACTTTC.

This clone has just one count. V usage is TRBV12-5 and J usage is TRBJ2-1; D is ambiguous. V lost 3 bases to trimming and J lost 7 bases, with 13 bases between them. Germline V gene data show CDR1 as LGHNT and CDR2 as FRNRAP. The CDR3 runs to 14 residues. The chain's CDR3 is CASGFSDNVNEQFF. DNA for the CDR3: TGTGCTAGTGGTTTTTCCGACAACGTTAATGAGCAGTTCTTC.

The CDR3 reads CASSLSVHQGQYF. DNA for the CDR3: TGTGCCAGCAGTTTATCCGTCCATCAGGGGCAGTACTTC. V is TRBV28 and J is TRBJ2-7, with D perhaps matching TRBD1 (5 bases). V lost 1 base and J lost 9, with 13 bases in between. The CDR3 totals 13 residues. Germline V gene sequence: CDR1 MDHEN, CDR2 SYDVKM.